This T cell receptor beta chain is from a study of beta chain features in type 1 diabetes. The sequenced template was cDNA made from the entire isolated RNA. This table comes from immunoSEQ multiplex PCR, and its TCRdb copy is limited to in-frame clones, with some not included. Of about 140,000 clones in the sample, about 9.1% were seen once. CDR3 length: 17 residues. Germline V gene data show CDR1 as SGDLS and CDR2 as YYNGEE. V lost 0 bases and J lost 3; bases outside the gene matches: 5. The rearrangement joins TRBV9 to TRBJ2-3; TRBD2 aligns across 12 bases. The sequenced sample consisted of central memory CD4+ T cells from blood. This receptor was identified in a woman aged 40 to 55 in good health. CDR3 residues: CASSVGASGGVTDTQYF. In DNA form, the CDR3 reads TGTGCCAGCAGCGTAGGGGCTAGCGGGGGGGTAACAGATACGCAGTATTTT. The full variable domain, with the rest looked up from reference TRBV9 and TRBJ2-3, is DSGVTQTPKHLITATGQRVTLRCSPRSGDLSVYWYQQSLDQGLQFLIQYYNGEERAKGNILERFSAQQFPDLHSELNLSSLELGDSALYFCASSVGASGGVTDTQYFGPGTRLTVL.